The TCR beta chain under discussion was sequenced for a study of T-cell reconstitution after alpha-beta-depleted transplantation in children. Findings of the study overall: Reportedly, roughly two months post-transplant, alpha-beta T cells arose from several hundred expanded graft clones. At one year after transplant, newly produced T cells mostly accounted for T-cell counts and diversity.

The length of the CDR3 is 15 residues. Germline-derived CDR1 and CDR2 are MGHRA and YSYEKL. With 0 bases removed from V and 1 base from J, the gap between germline ends came to 10 bases. The table lists this clonotype with a few counts. Its antigen is as yet unknown. The authors prepared the TCRbeta library with unique molecular identifiers. Via MiXCR, TCRdb re-called the PCR reads, giving one row per CDR3 protein. This sample yields more than 500,000 distinct CDR3 sequences, of which about an eighth are seen a single time; 12% to 15% belongs to the top ten. The clonotype was recovered from a female patient aged 2 to 10 who had a stem cell transplant for aplastic anemia, so the T cells may come from the graft donor. The material was PBMCs, mostly from graft donor cells, obtained 180 days after TCRalphabeta/CD19-depleted stem cell transplant. The V gene is TRBV4-1, the J gene TRBJ2-7, with D unresolved. The CDR3 spells CASSQDPNWSYEQYF. DNA for the CDR3: TGCGCCAGCAGCCAAGATCCCAATTGGTCCTACGAGCAGTACTTC.